This entry lists 22 T cell receptor beta chains sequenced from one sample in a study of cytomegalovirus exposure and HLA in healthy donors. Both 60 Vbeta primers and 13 Jbeta primers went into the PCR. Sequencing used immunoSEQ multiplex PCR; TCRdb keeps in-frame clones, though not all of them. The sample yields fewer than 200,000 clones, roughly 76% seen once. The source material was PBMCs. The source is a woman between 18 and 29 years old in good health and CMV-seropositive.

The V and J genes are TRBV6-6 and TRBJ1-1; a weak D match, TRBD1 (5 bases). The CDR3 consists of 13 residues. Germline V lookup: CDR1 MNHNY, CDR2 SVGAGI (reference sequence). Trimming left V 7 bases short and J 0 bases short, with 9 bases between. CDR3 sequence reads: CASIRGMNTEAFF. For the CDR3, the DNA is TGTGCCAGCATCCGGGGGATGAACACTGAAGCTTTCTTT.

This chain links TRBV10-3 with TRBJ2-3, with TRBD2 identical over 9 bases. Per germline, CDR1 ENHRY and CDR2 SYGVKD. V shed 6 bases and J 6 bases; nucleotides not matched to a gene: 10. The CDR3 is 15 amino acids. CDR3 protein: CAISNSGGVADTQYF. The CDR3 DNA reads as TGTGCCATCAGCAATAGCGGGGGCGTCGCTGATACGCAGTATTTT.

This clone was recorded once. The rearrangement joins TRBV28 to TRBJ2-7; TRBD1 is a possible D gene (6 bases). From germline, CDR1 is MDHEN and CDR2 SYDVKM. This CDR3 spans 14 amino acids. V was clipped by 3 bases and J by 6 bases, with 15 bases between them. The CDR3 region is CASSLTGRLGEQYF. CDR3 nucleotides: TGTGCCAGCAGTTTGACAGGACGACTTGGCGAGCAGTACTTC.

The chain employs TRBV5-1 and TRBJ2-2; weak D call: TRBD1 (6 bases). Per germline, CDR1 SGHRS and CDR2 YFSETQ. The length of the CDR3 is 17 residues. The V end lost 4 bases, the J end lost 4 bases, and 20 bases lay between the germline ends. The CDR3 coding sequence is TGCGCCAGCAGCCCACGGTACAGGGCTGTAAGCACCGGGGAGCTGTTTTTT. It yields the protein CASSPRYRAVSTGELFF.

In its sample, this clone was seen once. This rearrangement joins TRBV4-1 to TRBJ2-1, with 7 bases identical to TRBD1. This CDR3 has 12 residues. CDR1 is MGHRA and CDR2 is YSYEKL in the germline V gene. V gave up 0 bases and J gave up 12 bases; unmatched junction bases: 2. The CDR3 nucleotides are TGCGCCAGCAGCCAAGATCCAGGGGGGCAGTTCTTC. This translates into CASSQDPGGQFF.

The V gene is TRBV15, the J gene TRBJ2-7; 7 bases line up with TRBD2. Germline assignment: CDR1 LNHNV and CDR2 YYDKDF (reference sequence). The CDR3 has 17 residues. The J segment lost 1 base and the V segment lost 0 bases, leaving 9 bases of the junction unmatched. Here the CDR3 DNA reads TGTGCCACCAGCAGAGATCACGGGAGGAAATTTTCCTACGAGCAGTACTTC. Translated: CATSRDHGRKFSYEQYF.

The J gene is TRBJ2-1, the V gene TRBV27, with D tentatively TRBD1 (6 bases). The germline V gene has CDR1 MNHEY and CDR2 SMNVEV (reference sequence). V gave up 6 bases and J gave up 0 bases, with 12 bases separating them. The CDR3 extends over 15 amino acids. The CDR3 loop is CASSPTGRSYNEQFF. The CDR3, as DNA: TGTGCCAGCAGCCCAACAGGGCGCTCCTACAATGAGCAGTTCTTC.

This clone was detected only once. The chain links TRBV27 to TRBJ2-5; D possibly corresponds to TRBD2 (7 bases). CDR3 length: 21 amino acids. V lost 4 bases and J 1 base, leaving 31 bases between the germline ends. Per germline, CDR1 MNHEY and CDR2 SMNVEV (reference sequence). The CDR3 DNA is TGTGCCAGCAGTTCCCGGGGGGCCTGGGGGCACCCTAGCGTGGGCCAAGAGACCCAGTACTTC. Translation gives CASSSRGAWGHPSVGQETQYF.

The chain combines TRBV30 with TRBJ1-5; D gene ambiguous. Trimming took off 4 bases at V and 4 bases at J, with 11 bases between the two ends. The CDR3 totals 13 residues. Germline CDR1 and CDR2: GTSNPN and SVGIG (reference sequence). As DNA, the CDR3 is TGTGCCTGGACCGCGGGGTTGAATCAGCCCCAGCATTTT. Translating gives CAWTAGLNQPQHF.

The CDR3 is CASSQANRAAEAFF. The CDR3 region has the DNA TGCGCCAGCAGCCAGGCAAACAGAGCAGCTGAAGCTTTCTTT. The V and J genes are TRBV4-3 and TRBJ1-1; D not resolved. CDR3 length equals 14 residues. Trimming stripped 3 bases from V and 6 bases from J, with 14 bases between. The germline V gene has CDR1 LGHNA and CDR2 YSLEER.

About this clone: A read error may account for a junction end that differs from germline. At the DNA level, this CDR3 is encoded by other sequences in the same sample as well. The J gene is TRBJ2-7, the V gene TRBV6-1, with 7 bases identical to TRBD1. This CDR3 region has 14 residues. CDR1 MNHNS and CDR2 SASEGT come from the germline V gene. The CDR3 region is CASSEGDSSYEQYF. The CDR3 nucleotides read TGTGCCAGTAGTGAAGGGGACAGCTCCTACGAGCAGTACTTC.

The chain joins TRBV6-5 to TRBJ1-5; TRBD1 aligns across 7 bases. CDR1 and CDR2 from the germline V gene are MNHEY and SVGAGI. The V gene end was trimmed by 6 bases and the J gene end by 4 bases; junction bases not matched to a gene: 3. CDR3 length: 13 amino acids. CDR3 protein: CASSRTGNQPQHF. CDR3 DNA sequence: TGTGCCAGCAGCCGGACAGGTAATCAGCCCCAGCATTTT.

This clone was counted once. The chain is built from TRBV11-2 and TRBJ2-2; TRBD2 agrees at 11 bases. Germline loops: CDR1 SGHAT, CDR2 FQNNGV. The CDR3 spans 16 residues. The ends lost 3 bases at V and 4 bases at J; junction bases unmatched: 4. The CDR3: CASSFLLAGVTGELFF. The CDR3 DNA sequence: TGTGCCAGCAGCTTCCTACTAGCGGGGGTCACCGGGGAGCTGTTTTTT.

Of note for this clone: Germline is not matched at one junction end, which may reflect a read error. The chain carries TRBV30 and TRBJ2-6; a possible D gene is TRBD1 (6 bases). The CDR3 length is 13 residues. Looked up from germline, CDR1 is GTSNPN and CDR2 is SVGIG (reference sequence). CDR3 residues: CALRQAGANGLTF. CDR3 sequence (DNA): TGTGCCCTAAGACAGGCTGGGGCCAACGGCCTGACTTTC.

V is TRBV7-9 and J is TRBJ2-5; D is perhaps TRBD1 (8 bases). Germline V gene data show CDR1 as SEHNR and CDR2 as FQNEAQ (reference sequence). V was clipped by 0 bases and J by 5 bases, with 13 bases between them. The CDR3 is 15 residues long. The CDR3 spells CASSLAQGGGETQYF. DNA for the CDR3: TGTGCCAGCAGCTTAGCACAGGGGGGGGGCGAGACCCAGTACTTC.

J is TRBJ1-1 and V is TRBV6-5; tentative D call: TRBD1 (5 bases). CDR3 size: 15 residues. Trimming left V 0 bases short and J 4 bases short, with 12 bases between. The V gene's germline CDR1 is MNHEY and CDR2 SVGAGI. The CDR3 DNA is TGTGCCAGCAGTTACTCGTTGGGGCGCGGCACTGAAGCTTTCTTT. Protein sequence: CASSYSLGRGTEAFF.

Written as DNA, the CDR3 is TGCGCCAGCAGCCTACGGACTAGTAGAGATGAGCAGTTCTTC. Protein sequence: CASSLRTSRDEQFF. The V gene is TRBV5-1, the J gene TRBJ2-1, with 7 bases lining up with TRBD2. Unmatched junction bases numbered 9, after V lost 4 bases and J lost 8 bases. The V gene's germline CDR1 is SGHRS and CDR2 YFSETQ. The CDR3 consists of 14 residues.

This sequence joins TRBV2 and TRBJ1-5; D is possibly TRBD1 (5 bases). Germline V CDR1 and CDR2: SNHLY, FYNNEI. Trimming took off 6 bases at V and 4 bases at J, with 16 bases between the two ends. The CDR3 is made up of 15 amino acids. CDR3 sequence reads: CASRTQGMWNQPQHF. CDR3 coding DNA: TGTGCCAGCAGGACGCAGGGTATGTGGAATCAGCCCCAGCATTTT.

This clone turned up a few times. The junction does not match germline at one end; this may be a read error. The V and J genes are TRBV15 and TRBJ2-4; D is undetermined. CDR1 is LNHNV, CDR2 YYDKDF, per germline (reference sequence). This CDR3 has 16 residues. The CDR3 spells CATSRDRLTTKNSQYF. CDR3 nucleotides: TGTGCCACCAGCAGAGATCGGTTAACAACCAAAAACAGTCAGTACTTC.

As concerns this clone: The same CDR3 is also encoded by other DNA sequences in this sample. The J gene is TRBJ1-2, the V gene TRBV5-1, with D possibly TRBD1 on 5 matching bases. Germline-derived CDR1 and CDR2 are SGHRS and YFSETQ. The CDR3 has 15 amino acids. Trimming removed 0 bases at V and 2 bases at J, with 11 bases between. The CDR3 is CASSLGSGENYGYTF. As DNA, the CDR3 is TGCGCCAGCAGCTTGGGGTCGGGGGAGAACTATGGCTACACCTTC.

This chain links TRBV14 with TRBJ2-7, with 8 nucleotides matching TRBD1. CDR3 length: 14 residues. Germline V gene sequence: CDR1 SGHDN, CDR2 FVKESK. J gave up 2 bases and V 4 bases, and 4 bases lay outside the gene matches. The CDR3 reads CASSRTGTTYEQYF. CDR3 bases: TGTGCCAGCAGCCGGACAGGGACCACCTACGAGCAGTACTTC.

CDR3 loop: CASRGTGFTDTQYF. The CDR3 nucleotides are TGTGCCAGCAGAGGTACAGGGTTCACAGATACGCAGTATTTT. This chain connects TRBV28 to TRBJ2-3; weak D call: TRBD1 (6 bases). The V end lost 6 bases, the J end lost 2 bases, and 12 bases lay between the germline ends. CDR1 is MDHEN and CDR2 is SYDVKM in the germline V gene. The CDR3 has 14 amino acids. Filled out from reference TRBV28 and TRBJ2-3, the complete variable domain reads DVKVTQSSRYLVKRTGEKVFLECVQDMDHENMFWYRQDPGLGLRLIYFSYDVKMKEKGDIPEGYSVSREKKERFSLILESASTNQTSMYLCASRGTGFTDTQYFGPGTRLTVL.